Here is one T cell receptor beta chain with its context. In the original processing: Counts of nucleated cells, estimated from reference gene primer amplification, were obtained. Sequencing was performed with immunoSEQ multiplex PCR; in TCRdb, only in-frame clones are kept and a portion is missing. From that table come the V and J calls and clone size; the DNA was used to work out D and trimming. The top ten clones hold less than 30% of a sample with about 36,000 clones, 90% of them seen once. This entry belongs to a study of blood T cell repertoires in COVID-19. Across the study: Some COVID-19 samples were acute and others convalescent; all came from the United States, Italy and Spain. T cells, B-cell-depleted T cells, or PBMCs provided the cDNA or gDNA that served as material.

The V gene lost 0 bases and the J gene lost 1 base, with 10 bases spanning the gap. Germline V gene data show CDR1 as WNHNN and CDR2 as SYGVQD (reference sequence). The CDR3 has 16 residues. The sequencing input was peripheral blood. The V gene is TRBV10-1, the J gene TRBJ2-1; unclear D gene. This receptor was identified in a man aged 55 to 69 with active or convalescent COVID-19. CDR3 sequence: CASSESRRVSYNEQFF. CDR3 DNA sequence: TGCGCCAGCAGTGAGTCTCGCCGGGTATCCTACAATGAGCAGTTCTTC.